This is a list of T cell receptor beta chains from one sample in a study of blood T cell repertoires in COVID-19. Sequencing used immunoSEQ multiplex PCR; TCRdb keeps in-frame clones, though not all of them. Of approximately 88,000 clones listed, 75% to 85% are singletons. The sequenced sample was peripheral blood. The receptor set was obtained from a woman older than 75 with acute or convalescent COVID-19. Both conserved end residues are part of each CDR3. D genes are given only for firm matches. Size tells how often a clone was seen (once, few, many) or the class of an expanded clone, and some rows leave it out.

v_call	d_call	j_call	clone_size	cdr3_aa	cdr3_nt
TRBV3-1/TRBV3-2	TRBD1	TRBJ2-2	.	CAATPGTGDTGELFF	TGTGCCGCGACTCCGGGGACAGGGGATACCGGGGAGCTGTTTTTT
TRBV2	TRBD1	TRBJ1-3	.	CASRGGGPGGNTIYF	TGTGCCAGCCGCGGAGGGGGCCCGGGTGGTAACACCATATATTTT
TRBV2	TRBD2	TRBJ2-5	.	CASRLLAGGNF	TGTGCCAGCAGACTACTAGCGGGAGGGAACTTC
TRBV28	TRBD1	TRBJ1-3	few	CASSRDRAGNTIYF	TGTGCCAGCAGCCGGGACAGGGCTGGAAACACCATATATTTT
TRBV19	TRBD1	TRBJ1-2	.	CASGRTGGGNYGYTF	TGTGCCAGTGGGCGGACAGGGGGCGGTAACTATGGCTACACCTTC
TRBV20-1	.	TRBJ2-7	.	CSASTTYEQYF	TGCAGTGCTAGCACAACCTACGAGCAGTACTTC
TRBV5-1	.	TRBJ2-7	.	CASSWDTYEQYF	TGCGCCAGCAGCTGGGACACGTACGAGCAGTACTTC
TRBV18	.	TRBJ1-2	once	CASSFGESSGLNGYTF	TGTGCCAGCTCATTCGGTGAGTCCTCGGGACTAAATGGCTACACCTTC
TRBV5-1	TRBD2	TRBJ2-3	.	CASSFLAGGGDTQYF	TGCGCCAGCAGCTTCCTTGCGGGGGGCGGGGATACGCAGTATTTT
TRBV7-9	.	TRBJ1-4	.	CASSLAGAGEKLFF	TGTGCCAGCAGCTTAGCAGGGGCGGGAGAAAAACTGTTTTTT
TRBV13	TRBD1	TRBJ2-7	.	CASSTTGGINEQYF	TGTGCCAGCAGCACGACAGGGGGGATTAACGAGCAGTACTTC
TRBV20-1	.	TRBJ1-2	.	CSARVPGGYTF	TGCAGTGCTAGAGTACCGGGTGGCTACACCTTC
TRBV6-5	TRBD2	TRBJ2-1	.	CASSQGLAEYNEQFF	TGTGCCAGCAGCCAAGGACTAGCGGAATACAATGAGCAGTTCTTC
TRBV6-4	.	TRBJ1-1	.	CASPFDSAEAFF	TGTGCCAGCCCGTTCGACAGCGCTGAAGCTTTCTTT
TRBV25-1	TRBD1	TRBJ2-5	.	CASSEWDRVIETQYF	TGTGCCAGCAGTGAATGGGACAGGGTAATAGAGACCCAGTACTTC
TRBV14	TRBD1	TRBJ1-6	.	CASSQVTRGTGSNSPLHF	TGTGCCAGCAGCCAAGTGACCCGGGGGACAGGGTCGAATTCACCCCTCCACTTT
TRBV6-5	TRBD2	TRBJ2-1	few	CASSPSGSSYNEQFF	TGTGCCAGCAGTCCCAGCGGGAGCTCCTACAATGAGCAGTTCTTC
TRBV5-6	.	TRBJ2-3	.	CASSLSGSTDTQYF	TGTGCCAGCAGCTTGTCCGGGAGCACAGATACGCAGTATTTT
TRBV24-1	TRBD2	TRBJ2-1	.	CATSDGGLGAINEQFF	TGTGCCACCAGTGATGGGGGACTAGGGGCGATAAATGAGCAGTTCTTC
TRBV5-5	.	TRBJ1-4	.	CASRYAAGAAGEKLFF	TGTGCCAGCAGATATGCTGCAGGGGCCGCGGGTGAAAAACTGTTTTTT
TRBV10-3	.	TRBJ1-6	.	CATAAGELPGSYNSPLHF	TGTGCCACCGCAGCGGGGGAATTACCGGGGTCCTATAATTCACCCCTCCACTTT
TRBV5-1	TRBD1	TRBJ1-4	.	CASSRTGDDEKLFF	TGCGCCAGCAGCAGGACAGGGGACGATGAAAAACTGTTTTTT